The 5 T cell receptor beta chains below come from one sample, sequenced in a study of cytomegalovirus exposure and HLA in healthy donors. PCR was performed using 60 Vbeta and 13 Jbeta primers. Sequencing was performed with immunoSEQ multiplex PCR; in TCRdb, only in-frame clones are kept and a portion is missing. The table lists approximately 89,000 clones, 81% of them singletons, with over 9% in the top ten. The sequenced sample was PBMCs. These receptors were obtained from a human donor in good health.

The chain joins TRBV19 to TRBJ2-7, with TRBD1 matching over 9 bases. V shed 5 bases, J shed 2 bases, and the junction held 4 bases outside the gene matches. This CDR3 is 14 amino acids long. The germline V gene encodes CDR1 LNHDA and CDR2 SQIVND (reference sequence). The CDR3 reads CASSSGTGPYEQYF. In DNA form, the CDR3 reads TGTGCCAGTAGTTCCGGGACAGGGCCCTACGAGCAGTACTTC.

V gene TRBV19 combines with J gene TRBJ2-1, with 12 bases matching TRBD2. V trimming: 7 bases; J trimming: 6 bases; junction bases outside the gene matches: 7. Germline CDR1 and CDR2: LNHDA and SQIVND (reference sequence). The length of the CDR3 is 15 residues. CDR3 protein: CASTTSTSGGNEQFF. CDR3 bases: TGTGCCAGTACCACCTCGACTAGCGGGGGCAATGAGCAGTTCTTC.

V and J are TRBV5-1 and TRBJ2-5; D perhaps matches TRBD2 (6 bases). The DNA end is a closer match to TRBJ2-7, so the J assignment may be wrong. This CDR3 is built from 16 residues. Germline CDR1 and CDR2: SGHRS and YFSETQ. In nucleotides, the CDR3 is TGCGCCAGCAGCCTACAGCCACGCCGGGACTTAAGCGAGCAGTACTTC. Translating gives CASSLQPRRDLSEQYF.

The chain links TRBV9 to TRBJ2-2, with 14 bases identical to TRBD2. The germline V gene has CDR1 SGDLS and CDR2 YYNGEE. Trimming removed 4 bases from V and 5 bases from J; junction bases left unmatched: 13. This CDR3 has 19 amino acids. The CDR3 is CASSPTSGGAGWRTGELFF. The CDR3 region has the DNA TGTGCCAGCAGCCCGACTAGCGGGGGGGCCGGGTGGCGGACCGGGGAGCTGTTTTTT.

This clone was counted between two and nine times. The chain links TRBV7-9 to TRBJ2-7, with 8 bases aligning to TRBD2. J was trimmed by 3 bases and V by 5 bases; bases with no gene match: 12. CDR3 length equals 16 residues. Germline assignment: CDR1 SEHNR and CDR2 FQNEAQ (reference sequence). The CDR3 region has the DNA TGTGCCAGCAGCCCCTTGGGACTAGGCTCTCTCTACGAGCAGTACTTC. It translates to CASSPLGLGSLYEQYF.